Sequencing of this TCR beta chain was carried out in a study of OX40 agonist ivuxolimab in advanced cancers. Study as a whole: Ivuxolimab, which patients received intravenously every 2 weeks, was dosed at 0.01 to 10 mg/kg. Eligibility rules accepted prior anti-PD-1, anti-PD-L1 or anti-CTLA-4 therapy, and 35% to 45% had some.

In the case of this clone: As yet, its antigen is unknown.

The CDR3 extends over 18 amino acids. J lost 8 bases, V lost 10 bases, and 26 bases had no gene match. The data were produced by immunoSEQ multiplex PCR, yet TCRdb's version contains in-frame clones alone and is incomplete. The sample consists of tens of thousands of clones, 86% of them appearing once. Regarding the study as a whole: Low normalized T-cell clonal expansion was additionally recorded for some nonresponders. Both CD4+ and CD8+ T cell populations in blood had undergone clonal expansion by week 6 at 0.1 to 3.0 mg/kg.

The chain employs TRBV5-3 and TRBJ2-7, with TRBD2 matching 11 bases. TRBV5-3 falls under the ORF class, with uncertain function. This TCR came from an adult with an advanced solid tumor such as melanoma, head and neck, liver or kidney cancer. The source was CD4+ or CD8+ T cells sorted from blood, collected in a trial of the OX40 agonist ivuxolimab. The CDR3 nucleotides are TGTGCCCCCCCTCGTGGGACAGGGCGACTAGCGGGAACTTGGAAGCAGTACTTC. It translates to CAPPRGTGRLAGTWKQYF.